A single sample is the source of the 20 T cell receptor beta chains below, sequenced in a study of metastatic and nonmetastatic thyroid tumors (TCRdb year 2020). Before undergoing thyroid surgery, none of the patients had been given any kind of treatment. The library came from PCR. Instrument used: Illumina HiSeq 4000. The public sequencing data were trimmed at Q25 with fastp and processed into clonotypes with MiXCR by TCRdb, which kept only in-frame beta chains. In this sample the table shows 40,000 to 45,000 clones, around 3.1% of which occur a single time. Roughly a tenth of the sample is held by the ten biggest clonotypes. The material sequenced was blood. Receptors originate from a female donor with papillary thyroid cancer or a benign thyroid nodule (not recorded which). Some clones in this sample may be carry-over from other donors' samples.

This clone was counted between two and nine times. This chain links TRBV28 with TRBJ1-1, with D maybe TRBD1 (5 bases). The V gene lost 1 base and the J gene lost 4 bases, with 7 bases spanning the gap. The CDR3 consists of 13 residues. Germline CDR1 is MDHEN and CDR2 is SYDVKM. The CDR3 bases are TGTGCCAGCAGTTTATTGGGGGGCACTGAAGCTTTCTTT. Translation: CASSLLGGTEAFF.

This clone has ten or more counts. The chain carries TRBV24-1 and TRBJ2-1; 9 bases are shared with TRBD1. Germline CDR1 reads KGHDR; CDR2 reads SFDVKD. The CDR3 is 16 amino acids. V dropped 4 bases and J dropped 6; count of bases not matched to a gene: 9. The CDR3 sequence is CATSDPSGTGFNEQFF. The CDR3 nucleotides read TGTGCCACCAGTGACCCCTCCGGGACAGGGTTCAATGAGCAGTTCTTC.

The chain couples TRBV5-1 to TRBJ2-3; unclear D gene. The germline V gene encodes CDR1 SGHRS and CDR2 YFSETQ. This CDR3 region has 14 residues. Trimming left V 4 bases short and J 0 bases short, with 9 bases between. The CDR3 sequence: CASSTQFSTDTQYF. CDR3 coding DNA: TGCGCCAGCAGCACGCAGTTTAGCACAGATACGCAGTATTTT.

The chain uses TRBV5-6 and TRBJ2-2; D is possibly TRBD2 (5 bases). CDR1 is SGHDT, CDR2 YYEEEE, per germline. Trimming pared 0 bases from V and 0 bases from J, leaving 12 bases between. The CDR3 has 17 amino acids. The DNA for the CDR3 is TGTGCCAGCAGCTTGGTCCTGGGGAGAACGAACACCGGGGAGCTGTTTTTT. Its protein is CASSLVLGRTNTGELFF. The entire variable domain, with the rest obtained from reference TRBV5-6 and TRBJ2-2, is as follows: DAGVTQSPTHLIKTRGQQVTLRCSPKSGHDTVSWYQQALGQGPQFIFQYYEEEERQRGNFPDRFSGHQFPNYSSELNVNALLLGDSALYLCASSLVLGRTNTGELFFGEGSRLTVL.

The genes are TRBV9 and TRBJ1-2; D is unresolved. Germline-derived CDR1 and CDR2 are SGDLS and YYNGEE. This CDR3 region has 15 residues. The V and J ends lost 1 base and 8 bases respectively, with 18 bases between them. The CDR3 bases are TGTGCCAGCAGCGTACGCGGGGTTGGAGGTTCGGGCTACACCTTC. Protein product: CASSVRGVGGSGYTF.

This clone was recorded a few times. This CDR3 is CASSLSGNPYNEQFF. The CDR3 coding sequence is TGTGCCAGCAGTTTATCGGGTAACCCCTACAATGAGCAGTTCTTC. The rearrangement uses TRBV28 and TRBJ2-1; no clear D gene. In germline, CDR1 is MDHEN, CDR2 SYDVKM. The CDR3 totals 15 residues. Trimming left V 1 base short and J 2 bases short, with 9 bases between.

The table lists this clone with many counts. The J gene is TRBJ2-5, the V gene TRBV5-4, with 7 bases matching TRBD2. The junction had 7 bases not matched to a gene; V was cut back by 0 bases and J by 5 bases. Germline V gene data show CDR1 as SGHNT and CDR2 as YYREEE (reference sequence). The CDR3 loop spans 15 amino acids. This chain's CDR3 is CASSLGGSVAETQYF. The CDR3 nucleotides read TGTGCCAGCAGCTTGGGCGGGAGCGTTGCGGAGACCCAGTACTTC. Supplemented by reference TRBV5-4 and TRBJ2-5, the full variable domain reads ETGVTQSPTHLIKTRGQQVTLRCSSQSGHNTVSWYQQALGQGPQFIFQYYREEENGRGNFPPRFSGLQFPNYSSELNVNALELDDSALYLCASSLGGSVAETQYFGPGTRLLVL.

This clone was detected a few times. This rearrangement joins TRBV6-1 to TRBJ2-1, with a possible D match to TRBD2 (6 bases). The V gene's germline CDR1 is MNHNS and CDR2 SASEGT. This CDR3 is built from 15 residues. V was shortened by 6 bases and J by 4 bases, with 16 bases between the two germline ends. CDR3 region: CASSILAGGYNEQFF. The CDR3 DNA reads TGTGCCAGCAGCATACTAGCTGGAGGTTACAATGAGCAGTTCTTC.

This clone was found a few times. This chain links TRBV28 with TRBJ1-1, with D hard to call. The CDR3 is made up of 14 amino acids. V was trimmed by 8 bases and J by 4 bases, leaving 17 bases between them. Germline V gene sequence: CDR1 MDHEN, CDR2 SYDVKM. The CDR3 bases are TGTGCCAGCTTAAGTTGGCAAACGGTCACTGAAGCTTTCTTT. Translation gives CASLSWQTVTEAFF.

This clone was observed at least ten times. CDR3 DNA sequence: TGTGCCAGCAGGATAACTAGCGGAAGCACAGATACGCAGTATTTT. This gives the protein CASRITSGSTDTQYF. The chain carries TRBV11-1 and TRBJ2-3; 8 nucleotides align to TRBD2. Losses at the gene ends were 6 bases for V and 0 bases for J; bases not matched to a gene: 5. The CDR3 loop spans 15 amino acids. From germline, CDR1 is SGHAT and CDR2 FQDESV (reference sequence).

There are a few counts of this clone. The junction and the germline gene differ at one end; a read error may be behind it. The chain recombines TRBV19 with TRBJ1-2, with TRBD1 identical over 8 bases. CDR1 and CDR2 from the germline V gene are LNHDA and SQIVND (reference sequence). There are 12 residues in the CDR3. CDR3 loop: CASARGLKGCTF. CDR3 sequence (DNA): TGTGCCAGCGCCAGGGGGCTAAAAGGCTGCACCTTC. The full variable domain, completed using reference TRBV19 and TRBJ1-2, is DGGITQSPKYLFRKEGQNVTLSCEQNLNHDAMYWYRQDPGQGLRLIYYSQIVNDFQKGDIAEGYSVSREKKESFPLTVTSAQKNPTAFYLCASARGLKGCTFGSGTRLTVV.

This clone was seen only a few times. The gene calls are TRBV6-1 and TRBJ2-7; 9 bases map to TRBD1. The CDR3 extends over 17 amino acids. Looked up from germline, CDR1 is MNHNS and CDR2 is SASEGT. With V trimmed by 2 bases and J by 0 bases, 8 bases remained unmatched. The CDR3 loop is CASSENPTGQGSYEQYF. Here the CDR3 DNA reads TGTGCCAGCAGTGAAAATCCCACGGGACAGGGCTCCTACGAGCAGTACTTC.

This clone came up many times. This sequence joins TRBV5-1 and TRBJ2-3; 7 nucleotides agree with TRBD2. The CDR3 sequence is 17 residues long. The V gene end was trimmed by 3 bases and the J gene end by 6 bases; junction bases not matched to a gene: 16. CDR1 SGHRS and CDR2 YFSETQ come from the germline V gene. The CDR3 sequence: CASSSLSAKLASDTQYF. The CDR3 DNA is TGCGCCAGCAGCTCACTGTCGGCGAAACTAGCGTCGGATACGCAGTATTTT.

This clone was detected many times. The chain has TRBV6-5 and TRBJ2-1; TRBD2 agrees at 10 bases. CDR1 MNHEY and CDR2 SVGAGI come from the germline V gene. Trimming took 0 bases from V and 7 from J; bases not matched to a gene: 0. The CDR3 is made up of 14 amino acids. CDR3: CASSYSLAGNEQFF. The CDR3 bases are TGTGCCAGCAGTTACTCACTAGCGGGAAATGAGCAGTTCTTC.

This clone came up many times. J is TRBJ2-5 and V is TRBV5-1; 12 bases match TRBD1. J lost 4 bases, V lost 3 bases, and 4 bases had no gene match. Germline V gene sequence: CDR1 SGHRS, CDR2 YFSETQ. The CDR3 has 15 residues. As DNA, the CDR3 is TGCGCCAGCAGCTCGGGACAGGGGGCTTCAGAGACCCAGTACTTC. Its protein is CASSSGQGASETQYF.

Here the CDR3 reads CASSFRPRSPLHF. The CDR3 coding sequence is TGTGCCAGCAGTTTTCGTCCCCGTTCACCCCTCCACTTT. The chain couples TRBV27 to TRBJ1-6; D is ambiguous. Germline CDR1 reads MNHEY; CDR2 reads SMNVEV (reference sequence). V gave up 3 bases and J gave up 9 bases, with 9 bases separating them. CDR3 size: 13 residues.

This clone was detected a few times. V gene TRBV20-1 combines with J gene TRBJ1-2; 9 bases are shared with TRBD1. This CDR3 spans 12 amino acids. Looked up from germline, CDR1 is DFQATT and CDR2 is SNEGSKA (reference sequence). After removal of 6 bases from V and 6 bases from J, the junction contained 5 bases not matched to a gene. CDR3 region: CSARDREDGYTF. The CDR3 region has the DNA TGCAGTGCCCGGGACAGGGAGGATGGCTACACCTTC.

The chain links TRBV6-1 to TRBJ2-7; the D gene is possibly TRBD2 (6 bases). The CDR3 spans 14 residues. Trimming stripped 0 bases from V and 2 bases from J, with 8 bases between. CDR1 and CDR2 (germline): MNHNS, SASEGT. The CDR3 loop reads CASSEAGGPYEQYV. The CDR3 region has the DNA TGTGCCAGCAGTGAAGCGGGGGGACCCTACGAGCAGTACGTC.

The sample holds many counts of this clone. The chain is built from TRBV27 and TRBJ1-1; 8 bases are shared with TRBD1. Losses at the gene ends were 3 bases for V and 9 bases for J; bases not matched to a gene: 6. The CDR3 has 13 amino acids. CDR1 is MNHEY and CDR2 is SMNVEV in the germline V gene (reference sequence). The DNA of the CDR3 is TGTGCCAGCAGTTTGTTCGACAGGGGAAAAGCTTTCTTT. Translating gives CASSLFDRGKAFF.

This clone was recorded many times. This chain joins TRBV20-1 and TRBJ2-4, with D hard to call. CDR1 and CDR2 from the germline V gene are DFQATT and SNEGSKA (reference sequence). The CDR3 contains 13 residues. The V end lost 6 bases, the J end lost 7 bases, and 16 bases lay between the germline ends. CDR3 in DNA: TGCAGTGCCCTCTCTAGATCTGGCAACATTCAGTACTTC. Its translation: CSALSRSGNIQYF.